This T cell receptor (beta chain) was observed in a study of CD8 T cells in Susac syndrome (dated by TCRdb to between 2017 and 2020). In terms of the full investigation: Whether CD8+ T cell activation and differentiation in Susac syndrome was antigen driven was tested using repertoire sequencing. CD8+ T cell repertoire clonality was compared between over 9 healthy donors, approximately 14 Susac syndrome patients and around 15 multiple sclerosis patients.

High-throughput TCR beta sequencing profiled peripheral blood CD8+ and CD4+ T cells from healthy donors, Susac syndrome patients and multiple sclerosis patients. Healthy donors were age- and sex-matched controls. CD8+ TEMRA cells were enriched by FACS, while bulk CD8+ and CD4+ T cells were purified by magnetic negative isolation. Blood was drawn into EDTA tubes, processed within 24 hours, and PBMCs were isolated by density gradient centrifugation. PBMCs intended for TCR sequencing were cryopreserved in liquid nitrogen and thawed later in a water bath at 37 degrees C. The sorted or isolated CD4+, CD8+ and CD8+ TEMRA cells reached a purity of at least 90%. Turning to this clonotype: It lacks a known antigen. The input lacks base qualities; no much larger clone sits a single base away.

The germline V gene specifies SGHTA as CDR1 and FQGTGA as CDR2. From cysteine to phenylalanine, the CDR3 is 15 amino acids long. The CDR3 DNA has 45 bases and is translated from base 1. Deletion took 5 bases off V and 0 bases off J, with a span of 8 bases between the germline ends. General findings and caveats noted by the study authors: The number of individuals in the TCR sequencing and HLA analysis was recognized as being relatively small.

RNA was extracted using the RNeasy kit, and roughly 0.5 to 1 microgram was reverse transcribed with random hexamers. TCR beta CDR3 regions were amplified with the immunoSEQ multiplex PCR assay covering 54 Vbeta and 13 Jbeta segments. PCR amplification bias was corrected using a synthetic template baseline for primer optimization and computational correction. The authors processed their data as follows. Only productive sequences were kept, with reads annotated to V, D and J genes according to IMGT and analyzed in immunoSEQ Analyzer. Clonality was calculated as one minus the Shannon entropy normalized by log2 of the number of productive unique sequences. Public and private clones were assessed among the 100 most prevalent clones of each patient and control. Clones were defined as Susac-specific when absent from the healthy and MS cohorts, from 1,000 to 1,100 published viral clones and from other ImmuneACCESS disease sequences. TCRdb applied fastp at Q25 and MiXCR to the public reads, then kept only in-frame beta chains. Rows matching on CDR3 protein sequence are summarized as one entry with the most common DNA and genes. The V and J calls and clone size come from TCRdb's table, not from the authors' own analysis. The sample table contains around 56,000 distinct CDR3 sequences; only one count was recorded for around 90% of them. The ten top clones hold approximately 0.2% of the sample.

In this chain, TRBV7-3 is recombined with TRBJ2-6, with the D gene call left open. Sequencing used CD8+ T cells from PBMCs. This receptor was obtained from a human donor in good health. The nucleotide sequence is TGTGCCAGCAGCCTGTCCCTCTCTGGGGCCAACGTCCTGACTTTC. Its amino acids are CASSLSLSGANVLTF.